These T cell receptor beta chains were read from a single sample in a study of chemoradiotherapy in HPV16-positive cancers. Method: immunoSEQ multiplex PCR; TCRdb's copy keeps in-frame clones and lacks some. The sample includes about 6,600 clones, 81% of them seen just once. The sequences come from tumor tissue, collected from a patient who underwent chemoradiotherapy. The receptor set was obtained from a human donor with HPV-associated anogenital cancer. Both conserved end residues are part of each CDR3. Each record gives: D gene, J gene, V gene, clone size, CDR3 DNA, CDR3 protein. D genes are given only for firm matches. Clone size appears in some rows only: once, few, many, or a class for an expanded clone.

d_gene: .; j_gene: TRBJ2-5; v_gene: TRBV30; abundance: .; CDR3nt: TGTGCCTGGAGTGAGTCAGTCCGAGGGGAGACCCAGTACTTC; CDR3aa: CAWSESVRGETQYF
d_gene: .; j_gene: TRBJ1-4; v_gene: TRBV28; abundance: .; CDR3nt: TGTGCCAGCAGCGACCCGGGGGTCTTTAATGAAAAACTGTTTTTT; CDR3aa: CASSDPGVFNEKLFF
d_gene: .; j_gene: TRBJ1-1; v_gene: TRBV30; abundance: .; CDR3nt: TGTGCCTGGAATCTAAAGGCTACTGGGATGGCTGAAGCTTTCTTT; CDR3aa: CAWNLKATGMAEAFF
d_gene: TRBD1; j_gene: TRBJ1-1; v_gene: TRBV5-1; abundance: .; CDR3nt: TGCGCCAGCAGCTGGCTACAGGGGGCTTTCACTGAAGCTTTCTTT; CDR3aa: CASSWLQGAFTEAFF
d_gene: TRBD1; j_gene: TRBJ1-1; v_gene: TRBV10-3; abundance: .; CDR3nt: TGTGCCACCGCGGGACAGGGGGACACTGAAGCTTTCTTT; CDR3aa: CATAGQGDTEAFF
d_gene: .; j_gene: TRBJ2-3; v_gene: TRBV23-1; abundance: few; CDR3nt: TGCGCCAGCAGTCAATCAGTCCGGCGGTGCACAGATACGCAGTATTTT; CDR3aa: CASSQSVRRCTDTQYF
d_gene: TRBD2; j_gene: TRBJ2-1; v_gene: TRBV14; abundance: .; CDR3nt: TGTGCCAGCAGCCAATGGACTAGCGGGAGCGATGAGCAGTTCTTC; CDR3aa: CASSQWTSGSDEQFF
d_gene: .; j_gene: TRBJ2-2; v_gene: TRBV9; abundance: .; CDR3nt: TGTGCCAGCAGCGCTTCAGAACAGGGATGGGGGACACGCGCCGGGGAGCTGTTTTTT; CDR3aa: CASSASEQGWGTRAGELFF
d_gene: TRBD2; j_gene: TRBJ2-1; v_gene: TRBV29-1; abundance: .; CDR3nt: TGCAGCGTTGCATGGGGACTAAACAATGAGCAGTTCTTC; CDR3aa: CSVAWGLNNEQFF
d_gene: .; j_gene: TRBJ2-7; v_gene: TRBV7-2; abundance: few; CDR3nt: TGTGCCAGCAGCCCCACCGGACCCTACGAGCAGTACTTC; CDR3aa: CASSPTGPYEQYF
d_gene: TRBD1; j_gene: TRBJ1-6; v_gene: TRBV27; abundance: few; CDR3nt: TGTGCCAGCAGTGCATATGACAGGGCTAGGAATTCACCCCTCCACTTT; CDR3aa: CASSAYDRARNSPLHF
d_gene: .; j_gene: TRBJ2-1; v_gene: TRBV4-3; abundance: .; CDR3nt: TGCGCCAGCAGCCAAACGCGCCTCTCCTACAATGAGCAGTTCTTC; CDR3aa: CASSQTRLSYNEQFF
d_gene: TRBD2; j_gene: TRBJ2-1; v_gene: TRBV13; abundance: .; CDR3nt: TGTGCCAGCAGGCAAGTGGCGGGGGGCCACTACAATGAGCAGTTCTTC; CDR3aa: CASRQVAGGHYNEQFF
d_gene: TRBD1; j_gene: TRBJ2-7; v_gene: TRBV19; abundance: .; CDR3nt: TGTGCCAGTAGTCGAATTCCGGGACAGGGGGCTCGCGAGCAGTACTTC; CDR3aa: CASSRIPGQGAREQYF
d_gene: .; j_gene: TRBJ1-1; v_gene: TRBV6-6; abundance: few; CDR3nt: TGTGCCAGCAGCCCGTTGGACCGCTTGAACACTGAAGCTTTCTTT; CDR3aa: CASSPLDRLNTEAFF
d_gene: TRBD1; j_gene: TRBJ1-3; v_gene: TRBV11-3; abundance: .; CDR3nt: TGTGCCAGCAGCCGTCAGACAGGGGTGGCCGGAAACACCATATATTTT; CDR3aa: CASSRQTGVAGNTIYF
d_gene: .; j_gene: TRBJ2-3; v_gene: TRBV6-5; abundance: .; CDR3nt: TGTGCCAGCAGTAGAGGCACAGATACGCAGTATTTT; CDR3aa: CASSRGTDTQYF
d_gene: .; j_gene: TRBJ2-7; v_gene: TRBV18; abundance: .; CDR3nt: TGTGCCAGCTCACGGGGCGGGGGCTACTCCTACGAGCAGTACTTC; CDR3aa: CASSRGGGYSYEQYF